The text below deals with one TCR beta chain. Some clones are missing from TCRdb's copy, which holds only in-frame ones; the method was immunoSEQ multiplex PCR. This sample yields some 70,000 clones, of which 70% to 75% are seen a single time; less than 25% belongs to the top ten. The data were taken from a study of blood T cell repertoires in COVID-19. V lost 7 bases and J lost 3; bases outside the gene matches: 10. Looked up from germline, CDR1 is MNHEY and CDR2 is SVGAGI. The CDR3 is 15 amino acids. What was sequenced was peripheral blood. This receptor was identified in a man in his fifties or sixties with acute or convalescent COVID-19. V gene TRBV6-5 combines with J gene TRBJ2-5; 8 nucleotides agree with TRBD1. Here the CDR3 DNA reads TGTGCCAGCACTATCTTCGGACAGGGTGAAGAGACCCAGTACTTC. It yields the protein CASTIFGQGEETQYF.